This T cell receptor (beta chain) originates from a study of blood T cell repertoires in COVID-19. Germline-derived CDR1 and CDR2 are PRHDT and FYEKMQ (reference sequence). V was pared by 0 bases and J by 3 bases, with 6 bases between. CDR3 length: 14 residues. Sequencing used immunoSEQ multiplex PCR; TCRdb keeps in-frame clones, though not all of them. The sample gives about 220,000 clones, 88% of which show up once; under 0.9% is in the top ten. This chain joins TRBV13 and TRBJ2-1; D unresolved. The specimen was peripheral blood. The clonotype comes from a man in his forties or fifties with acute or convalescent COVID-19. CDR3 amino acids: CASSLGGDYNEQFF. The CDR3 region has the DNA TGTGCCAGCAGCTTAGGTGGAGACTACAATGAGCAGTTCTTC.